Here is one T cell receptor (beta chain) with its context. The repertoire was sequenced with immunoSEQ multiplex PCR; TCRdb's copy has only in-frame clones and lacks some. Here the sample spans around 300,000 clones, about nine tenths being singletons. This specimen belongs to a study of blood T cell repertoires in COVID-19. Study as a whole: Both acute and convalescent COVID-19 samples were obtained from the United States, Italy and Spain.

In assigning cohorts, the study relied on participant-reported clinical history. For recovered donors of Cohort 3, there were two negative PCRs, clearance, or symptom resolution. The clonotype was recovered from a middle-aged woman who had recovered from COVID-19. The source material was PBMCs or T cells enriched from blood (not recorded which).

The CDR3 spells CASSPQGQGAGNTIYF. The CDR3 coding sequence is TGTGCCAGCTCACCTCAGGGACAGGGGGCTGGAAACACCATATATTTT. This chain uses TRBV18 with TRBJ1-3; 11 bases align to TRBD1. Unmatched junction bases numbered 3, after V lost 3 bases and J lost 2 bases. This CDR3 contains 16 residues. Looked up from germline, CDR1 is KGHSH and CDR2 is LQKENI.